This T cell receptor beta chain was recovered during a study of human T cells and chemical hapten exposure. TCRdb fed the RACE reads into MiXCR, producing one record per CDR3 protein. Found here are 84,000 or so distinct CDR3 sequences, approximately 10% of them singletons; the top ten hold less than 2.5%. V lost 0 bases and J 1 base, leaving 11 bases between the germline ends. This CDR3 is built from 15 residues. The germline gives CDR1 DFQATT, CDR2 SNEGSKA (reference sequence). This clonotype came up a few times. Time point of the sample: patch test 1, 2 weeks after DPC sensitization. Treatment here: therapeutic diphenylcyclopropenone sensitization with weekly scalp DPC.

The genes are TRBV20-1 and TRBJ2-3; possibly TRBD2 for D (5 bases). The clonotype was recovered from a man aged 40-49 years with alopecia areata. Some clones in this sample may be carry-over from other donors' samples. Material: whole blood, obtained in connection with sensitization to the hapten diphenylcyclopropenone (DPC). This chain's CDR3 is CSARDLAQGTDTQYF. CDR3 coding DNA: TGCAGTGCTAGAGATCTAGCTCAGGGCACAGATACGCAGTATTTT.